Listed below are T cell receptor beta chains from one sample, sequenced in a study of regulatory T cells in long-lasting Graves disease. MiXCR, applied by TCRdb to the multiplex PCR reads, yields one record per CDR3 protein. The table has fewer than 550,000 distinct CDR3 sequences, 16% seen once. These data also formed part of another study, on T cells in Graves' hyperthyroidism and ophthalmopathy.

The sequenced sample was peripheral blood mononuclear cells (PBMCs), obtained at new diagnosis, from a patient treated with antithyroid drugs. These receptors came from a woman aged 18-30 years with Graves disease. CDR3s include the opening cysteine and the closing phenylalanine or tryptophan. D genes are given only for firm matches. Size is stated for part of the rows, as once, few or many counts, or as a class when the clone is expanded.

V gene	J gene	D gene	clone size	CDR3 DNA	CDR3 protein
TRBV27	TRBJ2-1	TRBD2	-	TGTGCCACCACAGTTCCGGGAGGGGGGGGTAATGAGCAGTTCTTC	CATTVPGGGGNEQFF
TRBV10-3	TRBJ1-1	-	many	TGTGCCATCAGTGAGTCTACGGGGGCTCCGGGTAGCACTGAAGCTTTCTTT	CAISESTGAPGSTEAFF
TRBV28	TRBJ2-4	-	few	TGTGCCAGCAGTTTACTAGGGAAGGTAGAAAACATTCAGTACTTC	CASSLLGKVENIQYF
TRBV30	TRBJ2-7	TRBD2	many	TGTGCCTGGACTAGCGGGAACTACGAGCAGTACTTC	CAWTSGNYEQYF
TRBV10-2	TRBJ1-1	-	-	TGCGCCAGCAGTGGAATCGGGTTACGCACTGAAGCTTTCTTT	CASSGIGLRTEAFF
TRBV10-3	TRBJ1-1	-	many	TGTGCCATCAGTGAATACGACAAGTACACTGAAGCTTTCTTT	CAISEYDKYTEAFF
TRBV19	TRBJ2-3	-	-	TGTGCCAGTAGTATAGTGGAGGGGTCAGATACGCAGTATTTT	CASSIVEGSDTQYF
TRBV28	TRBJ2-6	-	many	TGTGCCATCCGGGACGCCGTCTCTGGGGCCAACGTCCTGACTTTC	CAIRDAVSGANVLTF
TRBV7-2	TRBJ2-7	TRBD1	-	TGTGCCAGCAGCATTCTCCCAGGGGGCGGGCCGAACGAGCAGTACTTC	CASSILPGGGPNEQYF
TRBV6-2/TRBV6-3	TRBJ2-1	TRBD2	few	TGTGCCAGCAGACCTCCGGGACTAGACTTTTACAATGAGCAGTTCTTC	CASRPPGLDFYNEQFF
TRBV12-3/TRBV12-4	TRBJ2-7	-	many	TGTGCCAGCAGTTTGAGGGCGGGATCTTACGAGCAGTACTTC	CASSLRAGSYEQYF
TRBV6-1	TRBJ1-2	TRBD1	-	TGTGCCAGCAGCCCCGTACCTGGACAGGGGGGCTATGGCTACACCTTC	CASSPVPGQGGYGYTF
TRBV28	TRBJ1-5	-	many	TGTGCCAGCAGTTTGGTCCTTAGCAATCAGCCCCAGCATTTT	CASSLVLSNQPQHF
TRBV29-1	TRBJ2-1	-	many	TGCAGCGTAAAAGACAGCCAGACCTACAATGAGCAGTTCTTC	CSVKDSQTYNEQFF
TRBV12-3/TRBV12-4	TRBJ1-5	TRBD1	many	TGTGCCAGCAGACTTACAGGGGGCGGAAACCAGCCCCAGCATTTT	CASRLTGGGNQPQHF
TRBV19	TRBJ2-1	TRBD2	-	TGTGCCAGTAGTCCTCAGCGGGACGGGCGAAATGAGCAGTTCTTC	CASSPQRDGRNEQFF
TRBV6-2/TRBV6-3	TRBJ2-1	-	-	TGTGCCAGCAGTTACTACCCATCCCATGAGCAGTTCTTC	CASSYYPSHEQFF
TRBV5-5	TRBJ2-2	TRBD2	-	TGTGCCAGCAGCCTAAGCGGGAGGGTTACCGGGGAGCTGTTTTTT	CASSLSGRVTGELFF
TRBV10-1	TRBJ2-2	-	-	TGCGCCAGCAGCCCTTCCGAGGGGGAGCTGTTTTTT	CASSPSEGELFF
TRBV28	TRBJ2-5	-	many	TGTGCCAGCAGTGACCAAGAGACCCAGTACTTC	CASSDQETQYF
TRBV12-3/TRBV12-4	TRBJ2-3	-	-	TGTGCCAGCAGTCCCTCCACCACAGATACGCAGTATTTT	CASSPSTTDTQYF
TRBV2	TRBJ2-7	TRBD2	many	TGTGCCAGCAGTGAATCGATAGCGGGATCGTACGAGCAGTACTTC	CASSESIAGSYEQYF
TRBV7-3	TRBJ2-1	TRBD2	many	TGTGCCAGCAGCCTGAGGGGACTAGCGGGTAACAATGAGCAGTTCTTC	CASSLRGLAGNNEQFF
TRBV2	TRBJ2-3	TRBD2	few	TGTGCCAGCAGGCCACTAGCGGGAGGCTCGGGAGATACGCAGTATTTT	CASRPLAGGSGDTQYF
TRBV12-3/TRBV12-4	TRBJ2-1	TRBD2	many	TGTGCCAGCAGCCAAGTTGGCGGGAGTTCCTACAATGAGCAGTTCTTC	CASSQVGGSSYNEQFF
TRBV9	TRBJ2-7	TRBD2	few	TGTGCCAGCAGCCCCCTCTCCCTAGCGGGGATTTCCTACGAGCAGTACTTC	CASSPLSLAGISYEQYF
TRBV28	TRBJ2-4	-	many	TGTGCCAGCAGTCCCCCGACCCCTCAAGCCCGATACTTC	CASSPPTPQARYF
TRBV6-1	TRBJ2-1	-	many	TGTGCCAGCAGTGCGGAACAACCCTCCTACAATGAGCAGTTCTTC	CASSAEQPSYNEQFF
TRBV3-1	TRBJ2-1	TRBD2	many	TGTGCCAGCAGCCGATCTAGCGGGAGTTACAATGAGCAGTTCTTC	CASSRSSGSYNEQFF
TRBV20-1	TRBJ2-6	-	-	TGCAGTGCTCCCACCTTCAGATCTGGGGCCAACGTCCTGACTTTC	CSAPTFRSGANVLTF
TRBV28	TRBJ2-1	-	many	TGTGCCAGCAGTTCCTCTGAGCAGTTCTTC	CASSSSEQFF
TRBV12-3/TRBV12-4	TRBJ1-1	-	many	TGTGCCAGCAGTTTGAAGGGATACACTGAAGCTTTCTTT	CASSLKGYTEAFF
TRBV2	TRBJ1-2	TRBD1	many	TGTGCCAGCAAAGAACAGGGGGCAAACTATGGCTACACCTTC	CASKEQGANYGYTF
TRBV7-2	TRBJ1-6	-	many	TGTGCCAGCAGCCGGGACTCTCAGGACGCACCCCTCCACTTT	CASSRDSQDAPLHF
TRBV7-2	TRBJ2-2	-	-	TGTGCCAGCATCCCTACCGGGACACTTAACACCGGGGAGCTGTTTTTT	CASIPTGTLNTGELFF
TRBV6-2/TRBV6-3	TRBJ2-1	TRBD1	-	TGTGCCAGCAGGTCCTCGACAGGGGGCCATATCGACAATGAGCAGTTCTTC	CASRSSTGGHIDNEQFF
TRBV27	TRBJ2-1	TRBD2	many	TGTGCCAGCAGTAACCGCGGGACTAGCGGAGCCTACAATGAGCAGTTCTTC	CASSNRGTSGAYNEQFF
TRBV2	TRBJ1-1	TRBD1	few	TGTGCCAGCAGCCGGAGCTTGGCAGGGGGAGCTTTCTTT	CASSRSLAGGAFF
TRBV4-1	TRBJ1-2	-	many	TGCGCCAGCAGCCAAGAAGGAGTGTCTGGCTACACCTTC	CASSQEGVSGYTF
TRBV19	TRBJ2-5	TRBD1	-	TGTGCCAGTCGCAAAACAGGGGGCCAAGAGACCCAGTACTTC	CASRKTGGQETQYF
TRBV28	TRBJ2-1	-	many	TGTGCCAGCAGCACCGAGAATGAGCAGTTCTTC	CASSTENEQFF
TRBV12-5	TRBJ2-1	-	many	TGTGCTAGTGGGAGGGGGGGCAGCTCCTACAATGAGCAGTTCTTC	CASGRGGSSYNEQFF
TRBV5-1	TRBJ1-3	-	many	TGTGCCAGCAGCTTGGGTTCTGGAAACACCATATATTTT	CASSLGSGNTIYF
TRBV18	TRBJ2-1	-	many	TGTGCCAGCTCACCGGACTACTACAATGAGCAGTTCTTC	CASSPDYYNEQFF
TRBV2	TRBJ2-2	-	many	TGTGCCAGCGGGACGACACAACACCCCGGGGAGCTGTTTTTT	CASGTTQHPGELFF
TRBV7-9	TRBJ2-3	-	-	TGTGCCAGCAGCCCAGGGCCCACGCAGTATTTT	CASSPGPTQYF
TRBV19	TRBJ2-1	TRBD2	-	TGTGCCAGCCAGGGACTAGCGGGAGGCAATGAGCAGTTCTTC	CASQGLAGGNEQFF
TRBV27	TRBJ2-7	-	many	TGTGCCAGCGGTTTCGGTGGACTGTCGTACGAGCAGTACTTC	CASGFGGLSYEQYF
TRBV11-1	TRBJ1-1	-	many	TGTGCCAGCAGCTCCCAACAGAACACTGAAGCTTTCTTT	CASSSQQNTEAFF
TRBV28	TRBJ2-7	-	-	TGTGCCAGCAGTCACCTCAGGTTGAATGCCTACGAGCAGTACTTC	CASSHLRLNAYEQYF
TRBV7-2	TRBJ1-2	TRBD1	many	TGTGCCAGCAGCTTACCCTCTCGACAGGGACCTGGCTACACCTTC	CASSLPSRQGPGYTF
TRBV7-8	TRBJ2-7	TRBD1	-	TGTGCCAGCAGCCCCTTTTCGGGACAGCGACGCTATGGGCAGTACTTC	CASSPFSGQRRYGQYF
TRBV27	TRBJ1-1	-	many	TGTGCCAGCAGTTTACCAGACAGGATCGCTGAAGCTTTCTTT	CASSLPDRIAEAFF
TRBV7-3	TRBJ2-5	-	-	TGTGCCAGCAGCTCCCGGGGGCCTTCCATCCAAGAGACCCAGTACTTC	CASSSRGPSIQETQYF
TRBV27	TRBJ1-2	-	-	TGTGCCAGCAGTTTATCGGCGGTGGCGGATGGCTACACCTTC	CASSLSAVADGYTF